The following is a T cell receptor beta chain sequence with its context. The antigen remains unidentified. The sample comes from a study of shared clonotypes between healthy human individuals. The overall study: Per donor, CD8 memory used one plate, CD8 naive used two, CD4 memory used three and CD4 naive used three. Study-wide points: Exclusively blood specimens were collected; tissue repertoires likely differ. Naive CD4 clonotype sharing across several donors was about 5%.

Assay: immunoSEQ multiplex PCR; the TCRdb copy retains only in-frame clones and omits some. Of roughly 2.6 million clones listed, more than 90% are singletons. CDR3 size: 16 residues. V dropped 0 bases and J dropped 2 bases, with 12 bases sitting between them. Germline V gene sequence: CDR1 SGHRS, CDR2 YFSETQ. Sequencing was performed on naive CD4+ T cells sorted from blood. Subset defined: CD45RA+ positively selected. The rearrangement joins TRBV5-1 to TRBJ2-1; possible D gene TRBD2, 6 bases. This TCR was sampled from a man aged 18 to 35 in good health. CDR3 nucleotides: TGCGCCAGCAGCTTGGTGGGAGGAGGAACCTACAATGAGCAGTTCTTC. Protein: CASSLVGGGTYNEQFF.